These 7 T cell receptor beta chains originate from one sample sequenced in a study of cytomegalovirus exposure and HLA in healthy donors. PCR employed 60 Vbeta and 13 Jbeta primers. Clones were sequenced by immunoSEQ multiplex PCR, and TCRdb holds only the in-frame ones, with some missing. The sample has around 230,000 clones, about 80% seen once. Sample: PBMCs. The receptors come from a man aged 35 to 55 in good health and CMV-seropositive.

The rearrangement joins TRBV27 to TRBJ1-5; D not resolved. The germline V gene has CDR1 MNHEY and CDR2 SMNVEV (reference sequence). This CDR3 has 13 residues. With 2 bases removed from V and 4 bases from J, the gap between germline ends came to 6 bases. The CDR3 nucleotides read TGTGCCAGCAGTTTAATCCGGAATCAGCCCCAGCATTTT. Translated, it gives CASSLIRNQPQHF.

This clone was detected once. The chain carries TRBV7-9 and TRBJ1-1; the D gene is possibly TRBD1 (5 bases). This CDR3 is built from 13 residues. Per germline, CDR1 SEHNR and CDR2 FQNEAQ (reference sequence). The V end lost 3 bases, the J end lost 4 bases, and 9 bases lay between the germline ends. CDR3 sequence reads: CASSFQGSTEAFF. The CDR3 bases are TGTGCCAGCAGCTTCCAGGGTTCCACTGAAGCTTTCTTT.

This sequence joins TRBV13 and TRBJ2-1, with TRBD1 matching 7 bases. With V trimmed by 5 bases and J by 8 bases, 12 bases remained unmatched. Germline values: CDR1 PRHDT, CDR2 FYEKMQ (reference sequence). The CDR3 consists of 15 residues. The CDR3 DNA follows: TGTGCCAGCAGCACTTGGACAGGACCTGAGGATGAGCAGTTCTTC. This sequence encodes CASSTWTGPEDEQFF.

V usage is TRBV4-1 and J usage is TRBJ2-2; 11 bases map to TRBD2. With 2 bases clipped from V and 4 bases from J, the junction kept 0 bases outside the gene matches. Germline V gives CDR1 MGHRA, CDR2 YSYEKL. The CDR3 is 15 amino acids. The CDR3 region has the DNA TGCGCCAGCAGCCAACTAGCGGGAGGCACCGGGGAGCTGTTTTTT. The encoded protein is CASSQLAGGTGELFF.

The chain employs TRBV7-6 and TRBJ2-7, with unresolved D. Germline loops: CDR1 SGHVS, CDR2 FNYEAQ. Trimming removed 0 bases at V and 4 bases at J, with 7 bases between. The CDR3 consists of 13 residues. CDR3 nucleotides: TGTGCCAGCAGCTTAGCCCAGTCTTACGAGCAGTACTTC. It codes for CASSLAQSYEQYF.

V gene TRBV11-3 combines with J gene TRBJ1-3, with D perhaps TRBD1 (5 bases). V was trimmed by 4 bases and J by 6 bases, leaving 19 bases between them. Germline CDR1 reads SGHNT; CDR2 reads YENEEA. The CDR3 covers 16 residues. The CDR3 DNA is TGTGCCAGCAGCTCCCGGACGGGGGTTGGAGAAAACACCATATATTTT. This gives the protein CASSSRTGVGENTIYF.

The CDR3 loop reads CTGGQPMNTEAFF. The CDR3 nucleotides read TGCACGGGGGGACAACCCATGAACACTGAAGCTTTCTTT. V and J are TRBV29-1 and TRBJ1-1; maybe TRBD1 (6 bases). The CDR3 length is 13 residues. Germline loops: CDR1 SQVTM, CDR2 ANQGSEA.